The text below deals with one TCR beta chain. Its antigen remains unknown. These data come from a study of siplizumab effects on memory and regulatory T cells. Findings and caveats of the study: Naive T cells apparently outstripped memory cells in diversity and seemed major alloresponse contributors. Researchers could not give a naive or memory phenotype to roughly 80-96% of proliferating CD4+ or CD8+ clones.

Germline V CDR1 and CDR2: SGHNT, YYREEE (reference sequence). The V and J ends lost 0 bases and 3 bases respectively, with 18 bases between them. The CDR3 length is 17 residues. Roughly 9 x 10^4 TCR templates were assayed per sample. Assay: immunoSEQ multiplex PCR; the TCRdb copy retains only in-frame clones and omits some. The data hold approximately 90,000 clones, with approximately 93% observed a single time. The sample was non-Treg CD4+ T cells sorted from blood. This chain links TRBV5-4 with TRBJ1-2; no reliable D call. The receptor's source is a human donor in good health. Here the CDR3 DNA reads TGTGCCAGCAGCTTGGGCGGGGTGGTGTTGAGCTACTATGGCTACACCTTC. This translates into CASSLGGVVLSYYGYTF. Using reference TRBV5-4 and TRBJ1-2 for the parts outside the CDR3, the full variable domain is ETGVTQSPTHLIKTRGQQVTLRCSSQSGHNTVSWYQQALGQGPQFIFQYYREEENGRGNFPPRFSGLQFPNYSSELNVNALELDDSALYLCASSLGGVVLSYYGYTFGSGTRLTVV.